This T cell receptor (beta chain) was recovered during a study of blood T cells in healthy people across ages (dated by TCRdb to about 2015). Background on the whole study: In model experiments, template switching captured roughly one uniquely barcoded TCR beta cDNA molecule for every two T cells. The study measured age-related changes in TCR beta repertoire diversity using deep sequencing normalized with unique cDNA molecular identifiers. Four age groups were formed from the donors: young (average approximately 15 years), middle-aged (approximately 39), aged (roughly 59) and long-lived (around 82). To avoid experimental bias, donors of different ages were spread randomly across the sequencing lanes. Two additional independent replicas of 1 million unique cDNA reads from the same blood draw were analyzed for two donors (one aged 18 to 30 and one aged 80 or older).

Libraries were built with 5' RACE. For sequencing, an Illumina HiSeq 2500 was employed. The second PCR ran for roughly 7 to 12 cycles and used a J-beta primer mix along with a sample-barcoded 5' primer. A unique molecular identifier was introduced onto each TCR beta cDNA molecule by a template-switch 5' adaptor carrying 12 random nucleotides. Each sample yielded at least 2.5 million CDR3-containing paired-end reads. The Mint cDNA synthesis kit, primed by a TRBC-specific oligonucleotide, was used to synthesize first-strand cDNA from all RNA. Following uracil-DNA glycosylase treatment, a first 18-cycle PCR with universal primers M1SS and BC2_uni_R was performed on all cDNA. The authors processed their data as follows. Normalization of each sample was performed by random selection of 1 million high-quality reads, each carrying a distinct molecular identifier. Reads with shared molecular identifiers were discarded instead of being binned into consensus sequences. MiTCR, set to a Q25 quality threshold and the strictest error-elimination algorithm, was used for CDR3 identification, clonotype clustering and error correction. A nonparametric unseen species model using Euler transformation provided a lower-bound estimate of total TCR beta diversity. TCRdb trimmed the raw reads at Q25, called clones with MiXCR and kept productive beta chains. Each CDR3 protein appears once, grouped with its most common genes and DNA. For this entry, the V and J calls and clone size follow TCRdb and not the study's own pipeline. The sample table contains roughly 720,000 distinct CDR3 sequences; only one count was recorded for 50% to 65% of them. Approximately 40% of the sample belongs to the ten largest clones.

In its sample, this clonotype was seen once. This receptor's antigen is unknown. Per-nucleotide qualities are absent, and no much larger clonotype sits a single base away. Evidence from a single read is weak. What the research found in general, with its limitations: Conclusive comparison of naive and antigen-experienced compartments was prevented by the profiling of bulk unsorted PBMCs. A strong correlation was found between observed TCR beta diversity and the percentage of naive T cells measured by flow cytometry. As age increased, observed TCR beta diversity per million T cells dropped in a roughly linear way, and a significant reduction was already evident by age 40. The long-lived group showed more naive CD4+ T cells, fewer expanded clones and increased TCR diversity than the aged group, suggesting age selection. The CMV infection status of donors was not known, potentially confounding age-related changes in expanded clonotypes. Estimates of total diversity from one million sequenced T cells were regarded as lower bounds and underestimates.

The approximately 39 donors, aged about 6 to 95 years, were systemically healthy Caucasian individuals from Russia. About 10 milliliters of peripheral blood were collected from each donor into EDTA-treated Vacutainer tubes. Ficoll-Paque density-gradient centrifugation was used to isolate PBMCs, with at least 7 million per sample. Total RNA was extracted from PBMCs with Trizol reagent, with at least 5 micrograms obtained per sample. For every donor, flow cytometry on a PBMC aliquot measured the percentage of naive CD45RAhigh/CD27high T cells. Sequencing input: blood. The clonotype was recovered from a man at least 80 years old in good health.

The nucleotides read TGTGCCAGCAGCCCCCCCGGGTTTGGTAACGAGCAGTACTTC. Translated, it reads CASSPPGFGNEQYF. In this chain, TRBV7-3 is recombined with TRBJ2-7, with no reliable assignment of the D segment. CDR3 length: 14 amino acids, cysteine to phenylalanine. The sequence is cut down to CDR3 DNA, 42 bases in frame from base 1. Per the germline V gene, SGHTA is the CDR1 and FQGTGA is the CDR2. The trim is 5 bases for V and 5 bases for J, with a gap of 16 bases between the germline ends.